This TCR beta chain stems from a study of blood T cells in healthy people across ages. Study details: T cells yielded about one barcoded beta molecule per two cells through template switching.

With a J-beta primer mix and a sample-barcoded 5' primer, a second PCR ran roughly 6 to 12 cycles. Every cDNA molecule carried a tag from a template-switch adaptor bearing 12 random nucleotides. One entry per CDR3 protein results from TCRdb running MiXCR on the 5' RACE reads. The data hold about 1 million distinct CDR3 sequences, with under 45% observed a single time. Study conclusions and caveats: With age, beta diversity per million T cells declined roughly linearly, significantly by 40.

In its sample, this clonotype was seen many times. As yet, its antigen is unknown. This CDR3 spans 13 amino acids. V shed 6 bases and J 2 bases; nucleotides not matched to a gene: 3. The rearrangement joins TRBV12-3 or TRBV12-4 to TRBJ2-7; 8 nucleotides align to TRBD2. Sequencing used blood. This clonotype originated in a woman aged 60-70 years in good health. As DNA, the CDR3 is TGTGCCAGCAGCCCGGGACTAGCCTACGAGCAGTACTTC. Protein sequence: CASSPGLAYEQYF.